The clone carrying this TCR beta chain was counted many times. The target antigen is unknown. In the original processing: Per sample, the median was 95,638 TCRs, with values from around 25,000 to 690,000. Using its own MiXCR run on the RACE reads, TCRdb lists one record per CDR3 protein. In this record, the V and J calls reflect TCRdb's handling and not the investigators' own analysis. The sample yields 350,000 to 400,000 distinct CDR3 sequences, 5% to 6.5% seen once. CDR1 ENHRY and CDR2 SYGVKD come from the germline V gene. CDR3 size: 13 residues. Sample time point: pre-sensitization, week 0. Specified treatment: therapeutic diphenylcyclopropenone sensitization with weekly scalp DPC. Blood sampling preceded each patch test application. The data were obtained in a study of human T cells and chemical hapten exposure. Turning to the study itself: 2% DPC applied to an approximately 2 cm by approximately 2 cm arm area sensitized donors. The study, taken as a whole, reports: No alteration of TCRs above 1 in 1000 frequency was seen with DPC sensitization.

The specimen comprised whole blood, sampled in connection with sensitization to the hapten diphenylcyclopropenone (DPC). This receptor was obtained from a woman aged 50 to 60 with alopecia areata. Some clones in this sample may be carry-over from other donors' samples. V and J are TRBV10-3 and TRBJ2-3; D may match TRBD1 or TRBD2 (6 bases each). CDR3 loop: CANGGGIADTQYF. The CDR3 DNA reads as TGTGCTAACGGGGGCGGGATCGCAGATACGCAGTATTTT.